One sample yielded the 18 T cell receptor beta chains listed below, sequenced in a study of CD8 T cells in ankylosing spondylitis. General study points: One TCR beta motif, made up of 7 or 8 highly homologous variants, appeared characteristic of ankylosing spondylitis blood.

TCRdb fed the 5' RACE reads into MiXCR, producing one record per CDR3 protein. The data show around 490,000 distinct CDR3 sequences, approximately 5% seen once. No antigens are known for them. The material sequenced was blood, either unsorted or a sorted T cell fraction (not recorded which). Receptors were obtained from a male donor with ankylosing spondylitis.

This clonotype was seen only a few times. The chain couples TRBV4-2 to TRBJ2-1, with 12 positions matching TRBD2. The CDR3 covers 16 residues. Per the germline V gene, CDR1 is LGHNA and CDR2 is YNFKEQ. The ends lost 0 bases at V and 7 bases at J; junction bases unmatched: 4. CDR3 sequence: CASSQERLAGGNEQFF. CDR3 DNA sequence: TGTGCCAGCAGCCAAGAGAGGCTAGCGGGGGGGAATGAGCAGTTCTTC.

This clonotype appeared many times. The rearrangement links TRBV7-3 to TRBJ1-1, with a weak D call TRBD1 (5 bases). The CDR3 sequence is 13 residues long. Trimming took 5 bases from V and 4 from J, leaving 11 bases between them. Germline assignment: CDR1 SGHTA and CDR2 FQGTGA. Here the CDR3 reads CASSPAGGTEAFF. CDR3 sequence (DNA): TGTGCCAGCAGCCCGGCGGGGGGCACTGAAGCTTTCTTT.

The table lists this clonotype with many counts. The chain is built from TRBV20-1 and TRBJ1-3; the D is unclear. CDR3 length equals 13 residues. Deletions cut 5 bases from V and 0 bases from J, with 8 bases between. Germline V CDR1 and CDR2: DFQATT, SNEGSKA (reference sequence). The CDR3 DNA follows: TGCAGTGCTCCCCATTTCTCTGGAAACACCATATATTTT. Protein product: CSAPHFSGNTIYF.

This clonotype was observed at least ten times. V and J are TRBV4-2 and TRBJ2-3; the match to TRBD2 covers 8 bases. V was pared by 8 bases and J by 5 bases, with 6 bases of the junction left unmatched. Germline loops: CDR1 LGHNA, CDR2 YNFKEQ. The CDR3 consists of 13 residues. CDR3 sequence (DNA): TGTGCCAGCGGCAGCGGGAGTGGAGATACGCAGTATTTT. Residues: CASGSGSGDTQYF.

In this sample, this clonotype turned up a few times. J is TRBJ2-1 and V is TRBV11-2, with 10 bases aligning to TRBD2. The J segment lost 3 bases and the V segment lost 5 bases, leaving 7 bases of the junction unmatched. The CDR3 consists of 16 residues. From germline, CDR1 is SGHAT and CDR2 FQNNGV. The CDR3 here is CASSPISGGYYNEQFF. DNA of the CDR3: TGTGCCAGCAGCCCGATTAGCGGGGGGTACTACAATGAGCAGTTCTTC.

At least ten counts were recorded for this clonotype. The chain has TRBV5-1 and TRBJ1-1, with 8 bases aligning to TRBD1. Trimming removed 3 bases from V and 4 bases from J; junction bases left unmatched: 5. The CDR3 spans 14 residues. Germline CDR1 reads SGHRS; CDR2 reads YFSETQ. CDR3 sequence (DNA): TGCGCCAGCAGCTGGGGACAGGCCGCCACTGAAGCTTTCTTT. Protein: CASSWGQAATEAFF.

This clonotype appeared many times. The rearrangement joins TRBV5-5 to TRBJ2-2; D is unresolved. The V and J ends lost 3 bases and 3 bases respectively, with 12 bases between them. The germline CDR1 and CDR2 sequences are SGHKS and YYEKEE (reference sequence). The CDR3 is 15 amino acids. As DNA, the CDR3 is TGTGCCAGCAGCTACTTGTGGCAGGACACCGGGGAGCTGTTTTTT. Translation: CASSYLWQDTGELFF.

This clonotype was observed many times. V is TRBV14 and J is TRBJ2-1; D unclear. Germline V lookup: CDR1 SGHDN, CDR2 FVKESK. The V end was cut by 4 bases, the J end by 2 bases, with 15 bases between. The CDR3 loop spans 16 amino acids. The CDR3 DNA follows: TGTGCCAGCAGCCTCCTAATTCTATCACCCTACAATGAGCAGTTCTTC. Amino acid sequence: CASSLLILSPYNEQFF.

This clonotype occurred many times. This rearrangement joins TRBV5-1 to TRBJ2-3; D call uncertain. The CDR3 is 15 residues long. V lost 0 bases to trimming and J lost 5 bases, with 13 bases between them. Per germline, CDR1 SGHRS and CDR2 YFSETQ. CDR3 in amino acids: CASSLVVRSGDTQYF. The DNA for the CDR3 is TGCGCCAGCAGCTTGGTTGTCAGGAGTGGAGATACGCAGTATTTT.

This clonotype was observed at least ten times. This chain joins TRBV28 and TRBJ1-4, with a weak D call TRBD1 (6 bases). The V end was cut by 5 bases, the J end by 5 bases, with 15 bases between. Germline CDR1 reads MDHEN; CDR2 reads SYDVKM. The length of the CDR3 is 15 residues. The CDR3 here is CASSLRTVRNEKLFF. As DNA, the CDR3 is TGTGCCAGCAGTCTAAGGACAGTTCGAAATGAAAAACTGTTTTTT. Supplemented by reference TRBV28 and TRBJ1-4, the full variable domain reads DVKVTQSSRYLVKRTGEKVFLECVQDMDHENMFWYRQDPGLGLRLIYFSYDVKMKEKGDIPEGYSVSREKKERFSLILESASTNQTSMYLCASSLRTVRNEKLFFGSGTQLSVL.

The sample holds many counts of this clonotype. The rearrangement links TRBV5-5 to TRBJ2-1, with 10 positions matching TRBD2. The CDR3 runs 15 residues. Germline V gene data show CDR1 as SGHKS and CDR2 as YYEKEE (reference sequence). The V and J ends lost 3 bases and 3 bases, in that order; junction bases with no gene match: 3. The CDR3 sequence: CASSSGLANYNEQFF. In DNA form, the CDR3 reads TGTGCCAGCAGCTCGGGACTAGCGAACTACAATGAGCAGTTCTTC.

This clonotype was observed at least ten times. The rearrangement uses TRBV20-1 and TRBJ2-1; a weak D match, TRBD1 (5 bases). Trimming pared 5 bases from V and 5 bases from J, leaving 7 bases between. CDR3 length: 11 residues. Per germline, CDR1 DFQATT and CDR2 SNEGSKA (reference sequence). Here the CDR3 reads CSAQGNNEQFF. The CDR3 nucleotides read TGCAGTGCTCAGGGTAACAATGAGCAGTTCTTC.

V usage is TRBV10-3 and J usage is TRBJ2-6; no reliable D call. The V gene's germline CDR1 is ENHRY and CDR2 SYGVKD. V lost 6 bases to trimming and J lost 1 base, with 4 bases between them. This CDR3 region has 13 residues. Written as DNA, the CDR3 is TGTGCCATCAGGAGGTCTGGGGCCAACGTCCTGACTTTC. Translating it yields CAIRRSGANVLTF.

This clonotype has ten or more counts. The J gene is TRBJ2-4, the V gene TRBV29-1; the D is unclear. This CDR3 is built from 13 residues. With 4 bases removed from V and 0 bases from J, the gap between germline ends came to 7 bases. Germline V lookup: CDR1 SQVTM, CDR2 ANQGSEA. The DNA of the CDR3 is TGCAGCGTTGGAGCAGGAGCCAAAAACATTCAGTACTTC. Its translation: CSVGAGAKNIQYF.

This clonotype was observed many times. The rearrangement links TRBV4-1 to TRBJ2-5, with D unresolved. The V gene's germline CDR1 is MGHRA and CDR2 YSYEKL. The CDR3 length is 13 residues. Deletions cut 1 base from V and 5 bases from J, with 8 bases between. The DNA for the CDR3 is TGCGCCAGCAGCCAAGCTCACGGGGAGACCCAGTACTTC. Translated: CASSQAHGETQYF.

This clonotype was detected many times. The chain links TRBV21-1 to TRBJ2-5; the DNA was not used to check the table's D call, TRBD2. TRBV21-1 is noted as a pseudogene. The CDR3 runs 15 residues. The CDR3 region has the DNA TGTGCCAGCAGATTAGCGGGCCTACCTTGTCCAGCCCAGTACTTC. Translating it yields CASRLAGLPCPAQYF.

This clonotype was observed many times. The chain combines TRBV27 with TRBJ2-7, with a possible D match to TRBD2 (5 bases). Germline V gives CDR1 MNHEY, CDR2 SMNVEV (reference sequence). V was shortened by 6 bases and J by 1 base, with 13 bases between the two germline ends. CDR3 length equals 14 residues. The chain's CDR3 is CASSARSGSYEQYF. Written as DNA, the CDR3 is TGTGCCAGCAGCGCAAGGTCGGGGTCCTACGAGCAGTACTTC.

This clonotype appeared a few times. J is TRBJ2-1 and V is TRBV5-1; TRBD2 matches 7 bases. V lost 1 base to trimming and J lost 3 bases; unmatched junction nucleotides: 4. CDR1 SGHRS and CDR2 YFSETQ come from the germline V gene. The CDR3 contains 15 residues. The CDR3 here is CASSLISGYYNEQFF. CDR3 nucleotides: TGCGCCAGCAGCTTGATTAGCGGGTACTACAATGAGCAGTTCTTC.